These 15 T cell receptor beta chains were sequenced from one sample in a study of a mutant IDH1 vaccine in newly diagnosed glioma (dated by TCRdb to the early 2020s). Library generation was performed with the immunoSEQ multiplex PCR assay. Held by TCRdb, this immuneACCESS table contains in-frame sequences only and omits some clones. Under half of the omission traces to an unresolved V gene where checked; the cause of the rest is unknown. The sample includes under 50,000 clones, with about 88% observed a single time. The top ten hold more than 5.5% of the sample. In the paper's terms, the time point label means: week 35, safety follow-up. A 20-mer mutant IDH1 peptide at 300 micrograms in Montanide made up each vaccine dose, which was injected subcutaneously together with topical imiquimod. Their antigens are not known. This specimen consisted of PBMCs, obtained from a glioma patient whose treatment included an IDH1 peptide vaccine. These receptors were taken from a woman aged 40 to 50 with glioma.

The genes are TRBV14 and TRBJ1-2; D ambiguous. CDR1 and CDR2 (germline): SGHDN, FVKESK. The CDR3 runs to 16 residues. V was pared by 1 base and J by 4 bases, with 16 bases between. CDR3 loop: CASSQVRRGFGYGYTF. In DNA form, the CDR3 reads TGTGCCAGCAGCCAAGTTCGGAGAGGGTTTGGCTATGGCTACACCTTC.

V usage is TRBV7-9 and J usage is TRBJ2-3; D remains ambiguous. V was clipped by 2 bases and J by 2 bases, with 14 bases between them. The germline V gene has CDR1 SEHNR and CDR2 FQNEAQ (reference sequence). This CDR3 has 16 residues. The CDR3 DNA follows: TGTGCCAGCAGCTTATTAAGCTGGCCTTACACAGATACGCAGTATTTT. Translation: CASSLLSWPYTDTQYF.

This chain connects TRBV5-5 to TRBJ1-3; no clear D gene. The CDR3 is 16 amino acids. Trimming stripped 1 base from V and 0 bases from J, with 11 bases between. Germline lookup yields CDR1 SGHKS and CDR2 YYEKEE (reference sequence). CDR3 in amino acids: CASSLLIGVSGNTIYF. The CDR3 DNA reads TGTGCCAGCAGCTTGTTAATTGGGGTCTCTGGAAACACCATATATTTT.

The CDR3: CASSEVDTGELFF. The CDR3 region has the DNA TGCGCCAGCAGTGAAGTCGACACCGGGGAGCTGTTTTTT. The J gene is TRBJ2-2, the V gene TRBV10-2, with D unresolved. V dropped 3 bases and J dropped 3 bases, with 5 bases sitting between them. The V gene's germline CDR1 is WSHSY and CDR2 SAAADI. There are 13 residues in the CDR3.

This sequence joins TRBV11-2 and TRBJ1-1; D uncertain. The CDR3 length is 12 residues. V was cut by 5 bases and J by 3 bases, with 7 bases left in between. The germline gives CDR1 SGHAT, CDR2 FQNNGV. The CDR3 DNA reads TGTGCCAGCAGCGGGCCGGACACTGAAGCTTTCTTT. Protein: CASSGPDTEAFF.

The V call is TRBV27, the J call TRBJ1-5; perhaps TRBD1 as D (5 bases). The CDR3 is 15 amino acids. Trimming stripped 6 bases from V and 9 bases from J, with 21 bases between. The V gene's germline CDR1 is MNHEY and CDR2 SMNVEV (reference sequence). CDR3 coding DNA: TGTGCCAGCAGCCTAACCTCCCAACAGGCACGGCCCCAGCATTTT. Amino acid sequence: CASSLTSQQARPQHF.

CDR3 coding DNA: TGTGCCAGCAGACTCGCGGGACAGCCGAATCAGCCCCAGCATTTT. Amino acids: CASRLAGQPNQPQHF. The chain couples TRBV6-6 to TRBJ1-5; 7 nucleotides align to TRBD1. The CDR3 has 15 residues. Germline V lookup: CDR1 MNHNY, CDR2 SVGAGI (reference sequence). The junction had 9 bases not matched to a gene; V was cut back by 6 bases and J by 4 bases.

This sequence joins TRBV5-8 and TRBJ1-2; possible D gene TRBD1, 5 bases. Trimming left V 1 base short and J 4 bases short, with 11 bases between. This CDR3 has 14 amino acids. Per germline, CDR1 SGHTS and CDR2 YDEGEE. The CDR3 is CASSLYQGRYGYTF. CDR3 nucleotides: TGTGCCAGCAGCTTGTATCAGGGCCGCTATGGCTACACCTTC.

The V and J genes are TRBV7-9 and TRBJ2-7; D is unclear. CDR1 is SEHNR, CDR2 FQNEAQ, per germline (reference sequence). Trimming shortened V by 3 bases and J by 3 bases, and 6 bases separated the two germline ends. The CDR3 runs to 12 residues. CDR3 sequence reads: CASSLDLYEQYF. The CDR3 region has the DNA TGTGCCAGCAGCTTGGACCTCTACGAGCAGTACTTC. The full variable domain, completed using reference TRBV7-9 and TRBJ2-7, is DTGVSQNPRHKITKRGQNVTFRCDPISEHNRLYWYRQTLGQGPEFLTYFQNEAQLEKSRLLSDRFSAERPKGSFSTLEIQRTEQGDSAMYLCASSLDLYEQYFGPGTRLTVT.

The V gene is TRBV5-6, the J gene TRBJ1-1; D might be TRBD1 (5 bases). This CDR3 region has 14 residues. The germline V and J ends were trimmed by 1 base and 1 base, with 8 bases remaining between them. Per germline, CDR1 SGHDT and CDR2 YYEEEE. The CDR3 sequence is CASSLRGPNTEAFF. The CDR3, as DNA: TGTGCCAGCAGCTTGCGGGGACCGAACACTGAAGCTTTCTTT.

CDR3 amino acids: CASLQGGKQFF. In DNA, the CDR3 is TGTGCCAGCCTACAGGGGGGTAAGCAGTTCTTC. The V and J genes are TRBV2 and TRBJ2-1; 8 nucleotides align to TRBD1. Germline assignment: CDR1 SNHLY and CDR2 FYNNEI. The CDR3 loop spans 11 amino acids. Trimming cost V 8 bases and J 11 bases; bases outside gene matches: 5.

The gene calls are TRBV5-1 and TRBJ2-5, with 7 positions matching TRBD2. This CDR3 is 14 amino acids long. Germline lookup yields CDR1 SGHRS and CDR2 YFSETQ. Trimming took 4 bases from V and 4 from J; bases not matched to a gene: 7. In DNA, the CDR3 is TGCGCCAGCAGCCTGGATTGGGGGGGAGAGACCCAGTACTTC. Protein: CASSLDWGGETQYF.

CDR3 nucleotides: TGTGCCAGCTCTCCCGGGACAGGGAAGACCGGGGAGCTGTTTTTT. It translates to CASSPGTGKTGELFF. This chain joins TRBV18 and TRBJ2-2; 9 bases fit TRBD1. The germline CDR1 and CDR2 sequences are KGHSH and LQKENI. The ends lost 6 bases at V and 5 bases at J; junction bases unmatched: 7. The CDR3 has 15 residues.

The rearrangement links TRBV10-3 to TRBJ1-2, with D maybe TRBD1 (5 bases). Germline lookup yields CDR1 ENHRY and CDR2 SYGVKD. The V end was cut by 6 bases, the J end by 5 bases, with 16 bases between. CDR3 size: 14 residues. The CDR3 DNA follows: TGTGCCATCAGCGGGGTTACGAAGGGGTATGGCTACACCTTC. As protein: CAISGVTKGYGYTF.

This chain uses TRBV7-2 with TRBJ2-6; 10 bases are shared with TRBD2. Germline CDR1 and CDR2: SGHTA and FQGNSA. The CDR3 is 19 residues long. The trim removed 0 bases at V and 1 base at J, leaving 6 bases unmatched. The CDR3, as DNA: TGTGCCAGCAGCTTAGCGCTGGTTAGCGGGGGGTCTGGGGCCAACGTCCTGACTTTC. Protein product: CASSLALVSGGSGANVLTF.